Listed below are T cell receptor beta chains from one sample, sequenced in a study of cytomegalovirus exposure and HLA in healthy donors. The table came from immunoSEQ multiplex PCR; TCRdb's copy has only in-frame clones and leaves some out. The sample records just over 85,000 clones, 76% being singletons. The sample was PBMCs. These receptors were collected from a middle-aged man in good health and CMV-seronegative. Each CDR3 is given with its conserved first and last residue. The D gene is left open where the match is weak. The listing skips clone size in some rows; elsewhere it reads once, few, many or a size class.

>TRBJ1-5|.|TRBV6-1|.
TGTGCCAGCAGGGTCACAGGGTCCAGCAATCAGCCCCAGCATTTT
CASRVTGSSNQPQHF
>TRBJ2-7|few|TRBV5-4|TRBD1
TGTGCCACGGGGGGACAGGGGGTATTGGGGCAGTACTTC
CATGGQGVLGQYF
>TRBJ2-4|.|TRBV7-9|.
TGTGCCAGCAGCCCCCTGCCCCGGGACATTCAGTACTTC
CASSPLPRDIQYF
>TRBJ1-1|.|TRBV29-1|.
TGCAGCGTTGGCGGCAGCTTGAACACTGAAGCTTTCTTT
CSVGGSLNTEAFF
>TRBJ2-4|.|TRBV19|TRBD2
TGTGCCAGCGGGGGAATAGCGGGGAACAAAAACATTCAGTACTTC
CASGGIAGNKNIQYF
>TRBJ2-7|.|TRBV5-4|TRBD2
TGTGCCAGCAGCTCACAGACTAGCGGAACCTACGAGCAGTACTTC
CASSSQTSGTYEQYF
>TRBJ1-1|.|TRBV28|TRBD1
TGTGCCAGCAGTCCCTACTCCCGGGACAGGGGCACTGAAGCTTTCTTT
CASSPYSRDRGTEAFF
>TRBJ1-2|.|TRBV9|.
TGTGCCAGCCGGGGGGCGGCAAGTGGCTATGGCTACACCTTC
CASRGAASGYGYTF
>TRBJ1-4|few|TRBV4-3|.
TGCGCCAGCAGCCGAGGGACACCAACTAATGAAAAACTGTTTTTT
CASSRGTPTNEKLFF
>TRBJ2-7|.|TRBV11-1|TRBD1
TGTGCCAGCAGCCCTCAGGGGGCCTACGAGCAGTACTTC
CASSPQGAYEQYF
>TRBJ1-3|.|TRBV27|.
TGTGCCAGCGGAACGAATTGGGGGGCTGGAAACACCATATATTTT
CASGTNWGAGNTIYF
>TRBJ1-6|.|TRBV6-1|.
TGTGCCAGCAGTGTCACGCCACTAACCAATTCACCCCTCCACTTT
CASSVTPLTNSPLHF
>TRBJ2-6|.|TRBV5-4|TRBD2
TGTGCCAGCAGCCGGATCGGGGGGATTGGGGCCAACGTCCTGACTTTC
CASSRIGGIGANVLTF
>TRBJ1-4|.|TRBV19|TRBD1
TGTGCCAGTAACTCCCCAGGGGGCGCCGTGGATGAAAAACTGTTTTTT
CASNSPGGAVDEKLFF
>TRBJ2-7|.|TRBV10-2|TRBD2
TGCGCCAGCAGGTTAGCGGGGGAATTGATCGAGCAGTACTTC
CASRLAGELIEQYF
>TRBJ1-2|few|TRBV28|TRBD1
TGTGCCAGCAGTTTTCCGACAGGGATCTATGGCTACACCTTC
CASSFPTGIYGYTF
>TRBJ2-5|.|TRBV4-3|TRBD1
TGCGCCAGCAGCCAAGAGCTTGGGGACAGGGGGCAAGAGACCCAGTACTTC
CASSQELGDRGQETQYF
>TRBJ2-5|.|TRBV5-1|TRBD2
TGCGCCAGCAGCTTGGCCCCGCTAGCGGGGAGCGGGACCCAGTACTTC
CASSLAPLAGSGTQYF